This T cell receptor beta chain was sequenced for a study of identical twins. Study findings and constraints: Zero-insertion findings could be partly confounded by invariant cells (MAIT and iNKT cells). The study based its conclusions on cross-sectional statistical analysis and did not follow the same donors. Modelling approaches yielded underestimates of out-of-frame TCR alpha sharing between monozygotic twins.

TCRdb ran MiXCR on the 5' RACE reads and lists one entry per CDR3 protein. This repertoire shows more than 250,000 distinct CDR3 sequences, about 8.1% found once; its top ten account for 2% to 2.5%. This clonotype has ten or more counts. What it recognizes is unknown. V was cut by 5 bases and J by 5 bases, with 18 bases left in between. CDR1 is DFQATT and CDR2 is SNEGSKA in the germline V gene (reference sequence). CDR3 length equals 14 residues. These data were also filed under a second study, of yellow fever vaccine responses in identical twins.

This TCR was recovered from a woman under 30 in good health. The chain has TRBV20-1 and TRBJ2-5, with TRBD2 as a possible D gene (6 bases). Sequencing was carried out using memory (CD45RO+) T cells sorted from blood. Here the CDR3 reads CSAPRTIGGETQYF. CDR3 bases: TGCAGTGCTCCCCGAACAATAGGAGGGGAGACCCAGTACTTC.